This T cell receptor (beta chain) was sequenced for a study of CD8 T cells in ankylosing spondylitis (dated by TCRdb to between 2016 and 2019). The study in broad terms: The study profiled T cell receptor beta repertoires in healthy donors and ankylosing spondylitis patients to find disease-linked TCR variants. The whole study cohort included under 140 healthy donors and 20 to 25 ankylosing spondylitis patients. Peripheral blood was sampled, and synovial fluid was also collected from ankylosing spondylitis patients. General conclusions and limits of the study: A TCR beta motif of 8 or 9 highly homologous amino acid variants appeared characteristic of blood from ankylosing spondylitis patients. A CD8+ phenotype was shown by the disease-linked clones, which were found at relatively low frequencies in peripheral blood. The disease-linked clones were reported to be significantly enriched in matched synovial fluid samples from ankylosing spondylitis patients. Some TCR beta motif variants had previously been reported in synovial fluid and blood of reactive arthritis patients, which suggested common disease-initiation mechanisms.

Sequencing used an Illumina HiSeq 2500. Quantitative 5'-RACE with molecular barcodes was used to prepare TCR beta libraries. The study's processing was this. Disease-linked TCR variants were identified with a new computational method built on a probabilistic model of VDJ rearrangement. Starting from the raw public reads, TCRdb applied fastp trimming at Q25, assembled clones with MiXCR and retained in-frame beta chains. Rows with one shared CDR3 protein collapse into an entry with the most common genes and DNA. These V and J calls derive from TCRdb rather than the authors' analysis. For this sample there are 350,000 to 450,000 distinct CDR3 sequences; approximately 22% appear just once. The ten largest clones take up around 13% of the sample. The sample holds a few counts of this clonotype. Its antigen is unknown. No base-level quality is on record; no much larger clone is a single base apart. Trimming takes 0 bases from V and 1 base from J, and the germline ends sit 13 bases apart. Via the germline V gene, CDR1 is SGHDT and CDR2 YYEEEE. The CDR3 runs 16 residues from the cysteine to the phenylalanine. The CDR3 DNA has 48 bases and is translated from base 1.

The chain was built from TRBV5-6 and TRBJ1-2; perhaps TRBD1 is the D gene, with 5 bases matching. This clonotype originated in a male donor with ankylosing spondylitis or in good health (not recorded which). The sample was blood, either unsorted or a sorted T cell fraction (not recorded which). The nucleotide sequence is given as TGTGCCAGCAGCTTGGTTCGGACACAATTTAACTATGGCTACACCTTC. Its protein is CASSLVRTQFNYGYTF.